The 29 T cell receptor beta chains below all came from one sample that was sequenced in a study of T cell repertoires in cytomegalovirus infection. From the reads, TCRdb called clonotypes with MiXCR, one entry per CDR3 protein. This sample carries some 300,000 distinct CDR3 sequences, approximately 8.9% of them seen once, and the ten largest clones take 2% to 3%. Sequencing input: PBMCs. Receptors originate from a human donor in good health (CMV status not recorded). Some clones in this sample may be carry-over from other donors' samples.

This clonotype was counted ten times or more. This chain connects TRBV28 to TRBJ2-5, with 10 bases fitting TRBD1. Germline lookup yields CDR1 MDHEN and CDR2 SYDVKM. Trimming at V came to 5 bases and at J to 5 bases, leaving 8 bases not matched to a gene. The CDR3 covers 15 residues. CDR3 sequence: CASSVGTGEVETQYF. The CDR3 nucleotides read TGTGCCAGCAGTGTCGGGACAGGGGAGGTGGAGACCCAGTACTTC.

This clonotype was picked up many times. The V gene is TRBV7-8, the J gene TRBJ1-5, with D perhaps TRBD1 (6 bases). The CDR3 covers 14 residues. Germline CDR1 reads SGHVS; CDR2 reads FQNEAQ. V dropped 3 bases and J dropped 1 base, with 7 bases sitting between them. The CDR3 loop reads CASSFGTSNQPQHF. The CDR3 DNA reads as TGTGCCAGCAGCTTCGGGACAAGCAATCAGCCCCAGCATTTT.

The gene calls are TRBV6-2 or TRBV6-3 and TRBJ1-1; possibly TRBD1 for D (5 bases). This CDR3 has 16 residues. Trimming pared 2 bases from V and 4 bases from J, leaving 17 bases between. Germline lookup yields CDR1 MNHEY and CDR2 SVGEGT. In DNA form, the CDR3 reads TGTGCCAGCAGTTACCTTAACAGGCCAATCGGCACTGAAGCTTTCTTT. It specifies CASSYLNRPIGTEAFF.

As concerns this clonotype: This sequence may be a read error, since a much larger clone differs from it by one base. V usage is TRBV20-1 and J usage is TRBJ2-2, with D maybe TRBD2 (6 bases). Germline-derived CDR1 and CDR2 are DFQATT and SNEGSKA (reference sequence). This CDR3 is built from 15 residues. The CDR3 bases are TGCAGTACTAGAACCCCGGGGGTCAACACCGGGGAGCTGTTTTTT. Its translation is CSTRTPGVNTGELFF.

The genes are TRBV25-1 and TRBJ1-6; D may be TRBD1 (5 bases). Germline V lookup: CDR1 MGHDK, CDR2 SYGVNS. The CDR3 loop spans 15 amino acids. Trimming shortened V by 1 base and J by 7 bases, and 11 bases separated the two germline ends. The CDR3 DNA reads TGTGCCAGCAGTGAATGGATAGGGGCCAATTCACCCCTCCACTTT. Its translation: CASSEWIGANSPLHF. Combining the CDR3 with reference TRBV25-1 and TRBJ1-6 gives the whole variable domain EADIYQTPRYLVIGTGKKITLECSQTMGHDKMYWYQQDPGMELHLIHYSYGVNSTEKGDLSSESTVSRIRTEHFPLTLESARPSHTSQYLCASSEWIGANSPLHFGNGTRLTVT.

This clonotype was seen ten or more times. The rearrangement joins TRBV11-2 to TRBJ2-1; possibly TRBD2 for D (6 bases). CDR1 is SGHAT and CDR2 is FQNNGV in the germline V gene. Trimming took 0 bases from V and 4 from J, leaving 13 bases between them. The CDR3 is 16 amino acids. In DNA, the CDR3 is TGTGCCAGCAGCTTAGATGGAGGGGCGCTTTACAATGAGCAGTTCTTC. It translates to CASSLDGGALYNEQFF.

This clonotype showed up many times. The chain carries TRBV4-1 and TRBJ2-5; 9 bases are a match to TRBD2. With 1 base clipped from V and 1 base from J, the junction kept 7 bases outside the gene matches. The CDR3 consists of 17 residues. The V gene's germline CDR1 is MGHRA and CDR2 YSYEKL. The CDR3: CASSQVKRGASQETQYF. CDR3 bases: TGCGCCAGCAGCCAAGTTAAGCGGGGGGCGTCCCAAGAGACCCAGTACTTC.

This clonotype was recorded many times. V gene TRBV7-8 combines with J gene TRBJ2-7; D remains unclear. V shed 1 base and J shed 2 bases, with 15 bases lying between them. Germline CDR1 reads SGHVS; CDR2 reads FQNEAQ. CDR3 size: 16 residues. DNA for the CDR3: TGTGCCAGCAGCTTAGATGCTCTAGACGCCACCTACGAGCAGTACTTC. Translation gives CASSLDALDATYEQYF.

This chain connects TRBV9 to TRBJ1-1; 9 bases are a match to TRBD1. Unmatched junction bases numbered 3, after V lost 2 bases and J lost 4 bases. Germline CDR1 is SGDLS and CDR2 is YYNGEE. The CDR3 is 14 amino acids. The CDR3 region is CASSVGQGSTEAFF. Here the CDR3 DNA reads TGTGCCAGCAGCGTGGGACAGGGAAGCACTGAAGCTTTCTTT.

This clonotype was seen a handful of times. The chain links TRBV20-1 to TRBJ2-5; D is possibly TRBD1 or TRBD2 (5 bases each). CDR1 DFQATT and CDR2 SNEGSKA come from the germline V gene (reference sequence). V lost 5 bases and J 4 bases, leaving 17 bases between the germline ends. The length of the CDR3 is 14 residues. The CDR3 loop is CSAARGTGGETQYF. CDR3 nucleotide sequence: TGCAGTGCTGCTCGGGGTACAGGAGGAGAGACCCAGTACTTC.

This clonotype occurred many times. The chain uses TRBV5-6 and TRBJ2-1; D not resolved. V was cut by 4 bases and J by 0 bases, with 14 bases left in between. CDR1 SGHDT and CDR2 YYEEEE come from the germline V gene. This CDR3 is built from 16 residues. CDR3 bases: TGTGCCAGCAGCCTCTTGAATCCATACTCCTACAATGAGCAGTTCTTC. Its translation is CASSLLNPYSYNEQFF. Using reference TRBV5-6 and TRBJ2-1 for the parts outside the CDR3, the full variable domain is DAGVTQSPTHLIKTRGQQVTLRCSPKSGHDTVSWYQQALGQGPQFIFQYYEEEERQRGNFPDRFSGHQFPNYSSELNVNALLLGDSALYLCASSLLNPYSYNEQFFGPGTRLTVL.

This clonotype was recorded at least ten times. This rearrangement joins TRBV11-3 to TRBJ2-3; D possibly corresponds to TRBD2 (5 bases). This CDR3 contains 17 residues. Trimming stripped 4 bases from V and 1 base from J, with 18 bases between. Germline loops: CDR1 SGHNT, CDR2 YENEEA. The CDR3 loop reads CASSSRTPGGGTDTQYF. CDR3 nucleotides: TGTGCCAGCAGCTCCCGGACCCCTGGAGGTGGCACAGATACGCAGTATTTT.

The chain links TRBV6-2 or TRBV6-3 to TRBJ2-1, with TRBD2 matching 14 bases. From germline, CDR1 is MNHEY and CDR2 SVGEGT. With V trimmed by 6 bases and J by 4 bases, 8 bases remained unmatched. The CDR3 is 17 amino acids. DNA of the CDR3: TGTGCCAGCAGCCTGGGACTAGCGGGGGCGTTTTACAATGAGCAGTTCTTC. This sequence encodes CASSLGLAGAFYNEQFF.

This clonotype was detected ten times or more. The chain combines TRBV7-2 with TRBJ1-5; TRBD1 might be the D (5 bases). Germline V gene sequence: CDR1 SGHTA, CDR2 FQGNSA. V lost 5 bases and J 1 base, leaving 12 bases between the germline ends. The CDR3 has 15 amino acids. The CDR3: CASSQEGLSNQPQHF. As DNA, the CDR3 is TGTGCCAGCAGCCAAGAGGGGTTAAGCAATCAGCCCCAGCATTTT.

This clonotype was observed many times. The J gene is TRBJ2-2, the V gene TRBV19; 14 bases align to TRBD2. From germline, CDR1 is LNHDA and CDR2 SQIVND (reference sequence). The V and J ends lost 10 bases and 5 bases, in that order; junction bases with no gene match: 6. The CDR3 is 15 amino acids. CDR3 sequence reads: CATRLAGGMTGELFF. The CDR3 region has the DNA TGTGCCACACGACTAGCGGGGGGGATGACCGGGGAGCTGTTTTTT. Looking up the rest from reference TRBV19 and TRBJ2-2 gives the full variable domain: DGGITQSPKYLFRKEGQNVTLSCEQNLNHDAMYWYRQDPGQGLRLIYYSQIVNDFQKGDIAEGYSVSREKKESFPLTVTSAQKNPTAFYLCATRLAGGMTGELFFGEGSRLTVL.

There are many counts of this clonotype. The chain carries TRBV20-1 and TRBJ2-7, with D unresolved. The V and J ends lost 2 bases and 1 base respectively, with 6 bases between them. CDR3 size: 12 residues. The V gene's germline CDR1 is DFQATT and CDR2 SNEGSKA (reference sequence). CDR3 residues: CSARPESYEQYF. The CDR3 DNA reads as TGCAGTGCTAGACCTGAATCCTACGAGCAGTACTTC.

This clonotype has just a few counts. The rearrangement joins TRBV18 to TRBJ1-5, with TRBD1 matching 7 bases. CDR1 and CDR2 (germline): KGHSH, LQKENI. J gave up 2 bases and V 0 bases, and 4 bases lay outside the gene matches. This CDR3 has 16 amino acids. CDR3 DNA: TGTGCCAGCTCACCACCGACAGGGTCGGGCAATCAGCCCCAGCATTTT. This codes for CASSPPTGSGNQPQHF.

This clonotype was seen many times. CDR3 amino acids: CASSLIGGGKETQYF. DNA of the CDR3: TGTGCCAGCAGTTTAATTGGGGGGGGAAAAGAGACCCAGTACTTC. The chain carries TRBV28 and TRBJ2-5; TRBD2 aligns across 7 bases. V was pared by 2 bases and J by 3 bases, with 6 bases of the junction left unmatched. The CDR3 is 15 amino acids. Per germline, CDR1 MDHEN and CDR2 SYDVKM.

V and J are TRBV5-1 and TRBJ2-7; weak D call: TRBD2 (5 bases). The CDR3 loop spans 12 amino acids. Trimming took 4 bases from V and 2 from J, leaving 7 bases between them. CDR1 and CDR2 from the germline V gene are SGHRS and YFSETQ. The CDR3 bases are TGCGCCAGCAGCGACGGGGCCTACGAGCAGTACTTC. This encodes CASSDGAYEQYF.

This clonotype was seen more than once but under ten times. V gene TRBV29-1 combines with J gene TRBJ2-1; the D gene could be TRBD1 or TRBD2 (5 bases each). Per the germline V gene, CDR1 is SQVTM and CDR2 is ANQGSEA. This CDR3 is built from 13 residues. V was shortened by 4 bases and J by 16 bases, with 23 bases between the two germline ends. CDR3 loop: CSVVTPRERGGFF. In DNA, the CDR3 is TGCAGCGTTGTTACGCCCAGGGAGCGAGGAGGATTCTTC.

The sample holds many counts of this clonotype. V usage is TRBV19 and J usage is TRBJ2-5; 13 bases are shared with TRBD2. From germline, CDR1 is LNHDA and CDR2 SQIVND (reference sequence). The CDR3 has 15 residues. With V trimmed by 7 bases and J by 5 bases, 7 bases remained unmatched. CDR3 loop: CASKKTSGGMETQYF. As DNA, the CDR3 is TGTGCCAGTAAAAAGACTAGCGGGGGGATGGAGACCCAGTACTTC.

This chain uses TRBV10-3 with TRBJ1-2, with TRBD1 identical over 12 bases. The V gene end was trimmed by 4 bases and the J gene end by 4 bases; junction bases not matched to a gene: 25. Germline-derived CDR1 and CDR2 are ENHRY and SYGVKD. CDR3 length: 22 amino acids. The CDR3: CAISASQGQGAPLWRPIYGYTF. Written as DNA, the CDR3 is TGTGCCATCAGTGCGAGCCAGGGACAGGGGGCCCCACTTTGGAGGCCTATCTATGGCTACACCTTC.

This chain uses TRBV5-5 with TRBJ2-2; a possible D gene is TRBD2 (6 bases). Germline V gene lookup returns CDR1 SGHKS and CDR2 YYEKEE (reference sequence). The CDR3 has 17 residues. V shed 2 bases and J shed 4 bases, with 18 bases lying between them. The CDR3 sequence is CASSFDSGSISTGELFF. CDR3 bases: TGTGCCAGCAGCTTTGACAGCGGGTCCATATCCACCGGGGAGCTGTTTTTT.

This clonotype has ten or more counts. The V call is TRBV4-2, the J call TRBJ2-5; D gene ambiguous. Germline assignment: CDR1 LGHNA and CDR2 YNFKEQ. V was shortened by 0 bases and J by 2 bases, with 10 bases between the two germline ends. The CDR3 contains 15 residues. The CDR3 protein is CASSQDLDWQETQYF. In DNA form, the CDR3 reads TGTGCCAGCAGCCAAGATCTTGACTGGCAAGAGACCCAGTACTTC.

This clonotype was observed many times. The gene calls are TRBV3-1 and TRBJ2-1, with D possibly being TRBD2 (6 bases). Trimming stripped 1 base from V and 0 bases from J, with 16 bases between. Germline CDR1 and CDR2: LGHDT and YNNKEL (reference sequence). This CDR3 contains 18 residues. In DNA form, the CDR3 reads TGTGCCAGCAGCCAAGTAGATAGACGGGGGTCCTCCTACAATGAGCAGTTCTTC. Its translation is CASSQVDRRGSSYNEQFF.

This clonotype was recorded many times. The chain joins TRBV7-7 to TRBJ1-1; perhaps TRBD1 as D (6 bases). This CDR3 is 13 amino acids long. V was cut by 5 bases and J by 1 base, with 8 bases left in between. Germline lookup yields CDR1 SSHAT and CDR2 FNYEAQ (reference sequence). This chain's CDR3 is CASSRQENTEAFF. Here the CDR3 DNA reads TGTGCCAGCAGCCGACAGGAGAACACTGAAGCTTTCTTT. The variable domain in full, with the rest retrieved from reference TRBV7-7 and TRBJ1-1, is GAGVSQSPRYKVTKRGQDVTLRCDPISSHATLYWYQQALGQGPEFLTYFNYEAQPDKSGLPSDRFSAERPEGSISTLTIQRTEQRDSAMYRCASSRQENTEAFFGQGTRLTVV.

This clonotype was observed many times. CDR3 bases: TGTGCCAGCAGCCCCCGTGTTCGAGAGACCCAGTACTTC. Encoded protein: CASSPRVRETQYF. The chain has TRBV7-3 and TRBJ2-5; D remains unclear. CDR3 size: 13 residues. Trimming took 5 bases from V and 4 from J, leaving 11 bases between them. Germline assignment: CDR1 SGHTA and CDR2 FQGTGA.

The rearrangement uses TRBV6-2 or TRBV6-3 and TRBJ2-7; possibly TRBD1 or TRBD2 for D (5 bases each). CDR3 length: 14 residues. V was cut by 6 bases and J by 3 bases, with 15 bases left in between. Germline V gene sequence: CDR1 MNHEY, CDR2 SVGEGT. As DNA, the CDR3 is TGTGCCAGCAGATCAGGGAGAGCCCTCTACGAGCAGTACTTC. This translates into CASRSGRALYEQYF.

This clonotype was counted a few times. The rearrangement uses TRBV20-1 and TRBJ2-1; possibly TRBD2 for D (5 bases). Per germline, CDR1 DFQATT and CDR2 SNEGSKA (reference sequence). The CDR3 is 14 residues long. V lost 0 bases and J 0 bases, leaving 6 bases between the germline ends. CDR3 sequence: CSAREGSSYNEQFF. The CDR3 DNA reads TGCAGTGCTAGAGAGGGGAGCTCCTACAATGAGCAGTTCTTC.